Listed below are T cell receptor beta chains from one sample, sequenced in a study of cytomegalovirus exposure and HLA in healthy donors. TCRdb keeps only in-frame clones here, not all; method: immunoSEQ multiplex PCR. The table includes more than 80,000 clones, under 85% detected once. The sequenced material came from PBMCs. These receptors came from a woman aged 40 to 55 in good health and CMV-seropositive. Both conserved end residues are part of each CDR3. The D gene is left open where the match is weak. Some rows mark clone size as missing; the rest say once, few, many or name a class of expanded clone.

J	size	D	V	CDR3	DNA
TRBJ2-2	NA	TRBD2	TRBV6-5	CASSVREGPKGELFF	TGTGCCAGCAGTGTCCGGGAGGGCCCAAAAGGGGAGCTGTTTTTT
TRBJ2-1	NA	NA	TRBV18	CASSPPLEIYNEQFF	TGTGCCAGCTCACCACCGTTAGAGATCTACAATGAGCAGTTCTTC
TRBJ2-3	few	TRBD2	TRBV4-2	CASSPALQLAGGTDTQYF	TGTGCCAGCAGCCCGGCCCTGCAACTAGCGGGAGGTACAGATACGCAGTATTTT
TRBJ2-5	NA	TRBD2	TRBV5-4	CASSLGRTSVRTQYF	TGTGCCAGCAGCTTGGGTCGGACTAGCGTCCGAACCCAGTACTTC
TRBJ1-1	NA	TRBD1	TRBV29-1	CSVGDSFTEAFF	TGCAGCGTGGGGGACAGCTTCACTGAAGCTTTCTTT
TRBJ2-5	NA	TRBD1	TRBV25-1	CASSESTGGRETQYF	TGTGCCAGCAGTGAAAGTACAGGGGGGAGAGAGACCCAGTACTTC
TRBJ2-3	NA	TRBD2	TRBV29-1	CSVEGVDASGTSTDTQYF	TGCAGCGTTGAGGGGGTGGATGCTAGCGGGACTAGCACAGATACGCAGTATTTT
TRBJ1-2	few	TRBD1	TRBV6-1	CATSGTVYGYTF	TGTGCCACCTCAGGGACAGTTTATGGCTACACCTTC
TRBJ2-2	NA	TRBD2	TRBV7-9	CASSFSGISTGELFF	TGTGCCAGCAGCTTCAGCGGGATTAGTACCGGGGAGCTGTTTTTT
TRBJ2-3	once	TRBD2	TRBV6-5	CASSYSQLAGSDTQYF	TGTGCCAGCAGTTACTCTCAGCTAGCGGGTTCAGATACGCAGTATTTT
TRBJ2-5	NA	TRBD2	TRBV15	CATSGPVKLAGVDETQYF	TGTGCCACCAGCGGCCCGGTAAAGCTAGCGGGAGTCGATGAGACCCAGTACTTC
TRBJ2-2	NA	NA	TRBV5-6	CASSRRRALPTGELFF	TGTGCCAGCAGCCGACGCAGGGCCCTCCCCACCGGGGAGCTGTTTTTT
TRBJ1-3	NA	TRBD1	TRBV30	CAWSGDRVSGNTIYF	TGTGCCTGGAGTGGTGACAGGGTTTCTGGAAACACCATATATTTT
TRBJ2-5	NA	NA	TRBV11-2	CASSLDRAETQYF	TGTGCCAGCAGCTTAGACCGAGCAGAGACCCAGTACTTC
TRBJ2-3	NA	TRBD2	TRBV4-1	CASSLRLAGDTQYF	TGCGCCAGCAGCCTTCGACTAGCGGGTGACACGCAGTATTTT
TRBJ2-1	NA	TRBD1	TRBV11-2	CASSLDLGQGYNEQFF	TGTGCCAGCAGCTTAGATCTGGGACAGGGGTACAATGAGCAGTTCTTC
TRBJ2-3	NA	TRBD2	TRBV2	CASRLGLAAVADTQYF	TGTGCCAGCAGACTCGGACTAGCGGCCGTGGCAGATACGCAGTATTTT
TRBJ2-7	NA	NA	TRBV2	CASSEGGGGDKQYF	TGTGCCAGCAGTGAGGGCGGGGGCGGAGATAAGCAGTACTTC
TRBJ2-1	NA	TRBD2	TRBV7-3	CASSLTGTSGYYNEQFF	TGTGCCAGCAGCTTAACGGGGACTAGCGGATATTACAATGAGCAGTTCTTC
TRBJ1-2	NA	NA	TRBV6-5	CASRPHSYGYTF	TGTGCCAGCAGGCCCCACAGTTATGGCTACACCTTC
TRBJ1-2	NA	NA	TRBV9	CASSQRAAVNYGYTF	TGTGCCAGCAGCCAGAGGGCAGCCGTAAACTATGGCTACACCTTC
TRBJ1-5	once	NA	TRBV27	CASRQFGYSNQPQHF	TGTGCCAGCAGGCAATTCGGTTATAGCAATCAGCCCCAGCATTTT
TRBJ2-5	once	TRBD1	TRBV7-7	CASSLQGESGETQYF	TGTGCTAGCAGCTTGCAGGGGGAGTCTGGGGAGACCCAGTACTTC
TRBJ1-1	NA	TRBD1	TRBV5-1	CASSLGQGYTEAFF	TGCGCCAGCAGCTTGGGACAGGGATATACTGAAGCTTTCTTT
TRBJ1-5	few	NA	TRBV6-1	CASRNSGQLNQPQHF	TGTGCCAGCAGAAATTCGGGACAACTCAATCAGCCCCAGCATTTT
TRBJ2-3	few	NA	TRBV11-1	CASSLEWTSGTGDTQYF	TGTGCCAGCAGCTTAGAGTGGACGAGCGGGACAGGAGATACGCAGTATTTT
TRBJ2-1	NA	NA	TRBV7-6	CASSLEPADYNEQFF	TGTGCCAGCAGCTTAGAACCAGCGGACTACAATGAGCAGTTCTTC
TRBJ2-5	NA	NA	TRBV29-1	CSVELPNQETQYF	TGCAGCGTTGAACTACCCAACCAAGAGACCCAGTACTTC
TRBJ2-7	once	NA	TRBV10-3	CAISDGSQPYEQYF	TGTGCCATCAGTGACGGGAGTCAACCCTACGAGCAGTACTTC
TRBJ2-7	once	TRBD1	TRBV11-2	CASSRTGGSYEQYF	TGTGCCAGCAGCCGGACAGGGGGTTCCTACGAGCAGTACTTC
TRBJ1-3	NA	NA	TRBV6-1	CATFQRQDSGNTIYF	TGTGCCACTTTCCAAAGGCAGGACTCTGGAAACACCATATATTTT
TRBJ2-5	NA	NA	TRBV30	CAWSDPGGAETQYF	TGTGCCTGGAGTGATCCGGGGGGCGCGGAGACCCAGTACTTC
TRBJ2-1	NA	TRBD2	TRBV7-3	CASSLSLAEYNEQFF	TGTGCCAGCAGCTTAAGCCTAGCGGAGTACAATGAGCAGTTCTTC
TRBJ2-5	few	NA	TRBV5-1	CASKGGESQETQYF	TGCGCCAGCAAGGGGGGGGAGTCACAAGAGACCCAGTACTTC
TRBJ2-1	NA	NA	TRBV7-8	CASSLGEPYNEQFF	TGTGCCAGCAGCTTAGGGGAGCCCTACAATGAGCAGTTCTTC
TRBJ1-2	once	NA	TRBV30	CAWSLGAGSGVNYGYTF	TGTGCCTGGAGTCTCGGTGCCGGCTCTGGAGTTAACTATGGCTACACCTTC
TRBJ2-5	NA	TRBD2	TRBV10-3	CATRAGEETQYF	TGTGCCACCAGGGCGGGGGAAGAGACCCAGTACTTC
TRBJ2-3	NA	TRBD1	TRBV28	CASSYASGQGLPDTQYF	TGTGCCAGCAGTTACGCCTCGGGACAGGGCTTACCAGATACGCAGTATTTT
TRBJ2-5	NA	NA	TRBV15	CATSRTVSPQETQYF	TGTGCCACCAGCAGAACAGTTTCGCCCCAAGAGACCCAGTACTTC
TRBJ2-1	NA	TRBD2	TRBV7-6	CASSTRAGEHNEQFF	TGTGCCAGCAGCACCAGAGCGGGAGAACACAATGAGCAGTTCTTC
TRBJ2-1	NA	TRBD1	TRBV5-6	CASSPGQAYNEQFF	TGTGCCAGCAGCCCGGGACAGGCCTACAATGAGCAGTTCTTC
TRBJ1-2	NA	NA	TRBV10-3	CAIRRPGGYGYTF	TGTGCCATCAGGCGACCCGGGGGCTATGGCTACACCTTC
TRBJ2-7	NA	TRBD1	TRBV7-2	CASSLEGGQGYEQYF	TGTGCCAGCAGCTTAGAGGGAGGACAGGGCTACGAGCAGTACTTC
TRBJ2-7	NA	TRBD2	TRBV4-2	CASSQDGGSREVGEQYF	TGTGCCAGCAGCCAAGATGGAGGATCGCGGGAGGTAGGCGAGCAGTACTTC
TRBJ2-7	NA	TRBD1	TRBV29-1	CSVPGQGGYEQYF	TGCAGCGTACCGGGACAGGGGGGCTACGAGCAGTACTTC
TRBJ2-1	NA	TRBD2	TRBV5-1	CASSLRTSGMSSYNEQFF	TGCGCCAGCAGCTTGCGAACTAGCGGGATGAGCTCCTACAATGAGCAGTTCTTC
TRBJ1-1	NA	NA	TRBV7-6	CASSSFLSTEAFF	TGTGCCAGCAGCTCCTTCCTTAGCACTGAAGCTTTCTTT
TRBJ2-1	NA	TRBD2	TRBV5-1	CASSLSGSGSYNEQFF	TGCGCCAGCAGCTTGAGCGGGAGTGGCTCCTACAATGAGCAGTTCTTC
TRBJ1-3	once	TRBD1	TRBV19	CASSTGQLVTIYF	TGTGCCAGTAGTACGGGACAGCTCGTCACCATATATTTT
TRBJ1-3	NA	NA	TRBV15	CATSRVRSSGNTIYF	TGTGCCACCAGCAGAGTAAGGAGCTCTGGAAACACCATATATTTT
TRBJ2-1	NA	TRBD1	TRBV7-3	CASSLEGTDGSEQFF	TGTGCCAGCAGCTTAGAGGGGACAGATGGGAGTGAGCAGTTCTTC